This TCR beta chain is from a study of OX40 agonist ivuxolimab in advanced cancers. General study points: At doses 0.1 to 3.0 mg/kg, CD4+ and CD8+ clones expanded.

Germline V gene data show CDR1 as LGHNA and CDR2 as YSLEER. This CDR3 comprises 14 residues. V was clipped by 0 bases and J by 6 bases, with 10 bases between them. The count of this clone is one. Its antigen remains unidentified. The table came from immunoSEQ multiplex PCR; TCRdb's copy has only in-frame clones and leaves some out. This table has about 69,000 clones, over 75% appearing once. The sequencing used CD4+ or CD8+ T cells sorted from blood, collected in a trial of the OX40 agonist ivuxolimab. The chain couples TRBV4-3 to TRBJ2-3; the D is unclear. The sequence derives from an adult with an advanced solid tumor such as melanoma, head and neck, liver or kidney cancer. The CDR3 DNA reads TGCGCCAGCAGCCAAGATACCAGCCTCGATACGCAGTATTTT. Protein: CASSQDTSLDTQYF.